A single T cell receptor beta chain is shown here with its context. The data stem from a study of blood T cell repertoires in COVID-19. Clones were sequenced by immunoSEQ multiplex PCR, and TCRdb holds only the in-frame ones, with some missing. The data show over 120,000 clones, around 80% seen once. What was sequenced was PBMCs or T cells enriched from blood (not recorded which). This sequence was found in a woman between 50 and 59 years old who had recovered from COVID-19.

CDR3 DNA sequence: TGTGCCAGCCGAGGGAGAACTGAAGCTTTCTTT. Translating it yields CASRGRTEAFF. This chain joins TRBV27 and TRBJ1-1, with D hard to call. The CDR3 is made up of 11 amino acids. Trimming cost V 8 bases and J 5 bases, with 9 bases left between them. CDR1 MNHEY and CDR2 SMNVEV come from the germline V gene (reference sequence).